Listed here are 10 T cell receptor beta chains from one sample, sequenced in a study of shared clonotypes between healthy human individuals. The data were produced by immunoSEQ multiplex PCR, yet TCRdb's version contains in-frame clones alone and is incomplete. The sample has 2,100,000 or so clones; nearly 97% are singletons. Sequenced material: naive CD4+ T cells sorted from blood. Sample subset: CD45RA+ positively selected. The receptors derive from a man younger than 35 in good health.

The chain has TRBV11-3 and TRBJ2-7, with D tentatively TRBD2 (5 bases). Germline assignment: CDR1 SGHNT and CDR2 YENEEA. V was clipped by 0 bases and J by 4 bases, with 13 bases between them. CDR3 size: 15 residues. The chain's CDR3 is CASSLDGVTSYEQYF. In DNA form, the CDR3 reads TGTGCCAGCAGCTTAGACGGGGTTACATCGTACGAGCAGTACTTC.

The chain carries TRBV27 and TRBJ2-7, with D hard to call. CDR1 is MNHEY and CDR2 is SMNVEV in the germline V gene (reference sequence). The CDR3 is made up of 14 amino acids. V was cut by 2 bases and J by 1 base, with 9 bases left in between. In DNA, the CDR3 is TGTGCCAGCAGTTTAGAGGTCGGGTCCTACGAGCAGTACTTC. Translation gives CASSLEVGSYEQYF.

This rearrangement joins TRBV4-1 to TRBJ2-4, with 11 bases identical to TRBD1. The germline V gene encodes CDR1 MGHRA and CDR2 YSYEKL. The CDR3 runs to 16 residues. V trimming: 5 bases; J trimming: 3 bases; junction bases outside the gene matches: 6. CDR3 residues: CASSGTGTGGKNIQYF. The CDR3 DNA is TGCGCCAGCAGCGGAACCGGGACAGGGGGCAAAAACATTCAGTACTTC.

The rearrangement links TRBV27 to TRBJ1-1; TRBD1 matches 10 bases. CDR1 is MNHEY and CDR2 is SMNVEV in the germline V gene (reference sequence). There are 15 residues in the CDR3. V lost 5 bases, J lost 0 bases, and 3 bases stayed unmatched. DNA for the CDR3: TGTGCCAGCAGTACCGACAGGGGGCTGAACACTGAAGCTTTCTTT. The encoded protein is CASSTDRGLNTEAFF.

This clone was found once. The chain uses TRBV6-4 and TRBJ1-2; D perhaps matches TRBD1 (6 bases). Germline V CDR1 and CDR2: MRHNA, SNTAGT. The CDR3 is made up of 15 amino acids. The V and J ends lost 8 bases and 1 base respectively, with 17 bases between them. CDR3 protein: CASSLWGGNNYGYTF. The CDR3 DNA reads TGTGCCAGCTCCCTCTGGGGGGGCAATAACTATGGCTACACCTTC.

The chain is built from TRBV2 and TRBJ2-1, with D maybe TRBD1 (6 bases). Germline lookup yields CDR1 SNHLY and CDR2 FYNNEI. V gave up 6 bases and J gave up 6 bases, with 21 bases separating them. The length of the CDR3 is 16 residues. CDR3 residues: CASSPERGKKINEQFF. CDR3 coding DNA: TGTGCCAGCAGCCCCGAGAGGGGGAAGAAAATCAATGAGCAGTTCTTC.

The chain carries TRBV9 and TRBJ1-4; unclear D gene. The V and J ends lost 4 bases and 4 bases respectively, with 17 bases between them. This CDR3 has 16 residues. Germline CDR1 SGDLS, CDR2 YYNGEE. CDR3 in amino acids: CASSSSDRILNEKLFF. The DNA for the CDR3 is TGTGCCAGCAGCTCCTCGGACCGGATCCTTAATGAAAAACTGTTTTTT.

Remarks on this clone: Other DNA sequences of this sample code for an identical CDR3. The gene calls are TRBV6-5 and TRBJ1-2, with 9 bases fitting TRBD1. CDR3 length equals 14 residues. V dropped 6 bases and J dropped 5; count of bases not matched to a gene: 7. The germline V gene has CDR1 MNHEY and CDR2 SVGAGI. This chain's CDR3 is CASRPGTGRYGYTF. The DNA for the CDR3 is TGTGCCAGCAGACCCGGGACAGGGCGATATGGCTACACCTTC.

The chain recombines TRBV28 with TRBJ1-2, with 7 bases identical to TRBD1. V was clipped by 5 bases and J by 1 base; unmatched bases: 13. The CDR3 loop spans 17 amino acids. Germline V gene data show CDR1 as MDHEN and CDR2 as SYDVKM. CDR3 sequence (DNA): TGTGCCAGCAGTGTACGGTCCGGGGGACAGATTAACTATGGCTACACCTTC. Translation gives CASSVRSGGQINYGYTF.

V and J are TRBV18 and TRBJ1-5; D gene uncertain. The ends were cut back, 6 bases at V and 7 bases at J, with 16 bases in the middle. Germline V gives CDR1 KGHSH, CDR2 LQKENI. The CDR3 is 14 amino acids. In DNA form, the CDR3 reads TGTGCCAGCTCCCACTCCCCGGGCCAACAGCCCCAGCATTTT. Amino acid sequence: CASSHSPGQQPQHF.